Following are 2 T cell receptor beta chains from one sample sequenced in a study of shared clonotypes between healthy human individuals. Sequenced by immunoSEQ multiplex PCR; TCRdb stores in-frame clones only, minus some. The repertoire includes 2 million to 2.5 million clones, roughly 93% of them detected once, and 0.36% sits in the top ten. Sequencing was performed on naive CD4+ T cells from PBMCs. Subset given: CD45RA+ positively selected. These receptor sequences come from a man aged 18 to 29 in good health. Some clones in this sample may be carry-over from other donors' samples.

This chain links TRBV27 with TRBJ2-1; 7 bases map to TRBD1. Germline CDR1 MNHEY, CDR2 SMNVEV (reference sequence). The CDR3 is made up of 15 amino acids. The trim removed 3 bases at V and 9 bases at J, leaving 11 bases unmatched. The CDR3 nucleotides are TGTGCCAGCAGTTTCGACAGGGTGAGGGGCTTTGAGCAGTTCTTC. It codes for CASSFDRVRGFEQFF.

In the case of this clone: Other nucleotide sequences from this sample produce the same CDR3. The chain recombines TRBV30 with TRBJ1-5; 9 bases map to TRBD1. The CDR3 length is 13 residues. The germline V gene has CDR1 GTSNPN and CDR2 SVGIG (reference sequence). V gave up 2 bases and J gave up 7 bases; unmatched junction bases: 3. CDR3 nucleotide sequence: TGTGCCTGGAGTACAGGGGGCGGGCAGCCCCAGCATTTT. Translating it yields CAWSTGGGQPQHF.